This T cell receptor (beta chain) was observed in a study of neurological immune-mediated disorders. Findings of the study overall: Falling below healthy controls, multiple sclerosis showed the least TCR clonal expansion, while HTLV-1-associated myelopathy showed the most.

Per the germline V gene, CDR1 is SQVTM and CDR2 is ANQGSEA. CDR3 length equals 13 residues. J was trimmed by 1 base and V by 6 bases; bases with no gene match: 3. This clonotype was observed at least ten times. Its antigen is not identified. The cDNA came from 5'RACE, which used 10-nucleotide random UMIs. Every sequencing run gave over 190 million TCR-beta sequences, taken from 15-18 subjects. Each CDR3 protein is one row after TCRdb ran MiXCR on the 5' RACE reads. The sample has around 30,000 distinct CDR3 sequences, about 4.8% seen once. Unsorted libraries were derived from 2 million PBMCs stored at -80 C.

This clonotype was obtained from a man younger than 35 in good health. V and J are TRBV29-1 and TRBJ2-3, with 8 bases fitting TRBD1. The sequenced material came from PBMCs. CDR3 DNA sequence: TGCAGCGTGGGGACAGGCCGCACAGATACGCAGTATTTT. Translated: CSVGTGRTDTQYF.